Listed below are T cell receptor beta chains from one sample, sequenced in a study of PD-1 blockade in mismatch repair-deficient tumors. The repertoire was sequenced with immunoSEQ multiplex PCR; TCRdb's copy has only in-frame clones and lacks some. This sample carries fewer than 100,000 clones, more than 65% of them seen once, and the ten largest clones take just over 2.5%. Sequencing was performed on peripheral blood, taken 12 weeks after starting pembrolizumab. These receptors all stem from an adult with mismatch repair-deficient cancer. The conserved cysteine and the conserved F or W are not part of the CDR3 here.

J gene | V gene | CDR3 protein
TRBJ2-7 | TRBV19 | ASSPLDTYEQY
TRBJ1-1 | TRBV10-2 | ASSETNSGPTEAF
TRBJ2-1 | TRBV6-4 | ASSDALGREVNEQF
TRBJ1-1 | TRBV7-6 | ASGGQGKAVAF
TRBJ1-5 | TRBV10-3 | AISESRTGLTSSNQPQH
TRBJ1-3 | TRBV15 | ATSRDSGGSGNTIY
TRBJ2-6 | TRBV10-3 | AISESRVSGANVLT
TRBJ2-3 | TRBV27 | ASSNPAGLATDTQY
TRBJ2-1 | TRBV20-1 | SANRNNEQF
TRBJ2-7 | TRBV19 | ATSAGFGSYEQY
TRBJ2-7 | TRBV29-1 | RDPSGSYEQY
TRBJ1-1 | TRBV21-1 | ASRRILHLNTEAF
TRBJ2-2 | TRBV7-2 | ASSLNRLAGTGELF
TRBJ1-1 | TRBV14 | ASSQGAGIEAF
TRBJ2-3 | TRBV5-1 | ASSLTGVTDTQY
TRBJ2-1 | TRBV7-6 | ASSSIVGTSSYNEQF
TRBJ2-5 | TRBV5-1 | ASSLGASGKETQY
TRBJ1-5 | TRBV7-8 | ASSIDRDQPQH
TRBJ2-7 | TRBV5-1 | ASGQGSSYEQY
TRBJ2-2 | TRBV7-2 | ASSLGVRGRIGELF
TRBJ1-2 | TRBV6-1 | ATRDRGRYGYT
TRBJ1-1 | TRBV7-9 | ASSWRQGGVEAF
TRBJ2-5 | TRBV6-5 | ASRMTEQETQY
TRBJ1-1 | TRBV18 | ASTGGALEAF
TRBJ2-1 | TRBV4-2 | ASSLLSGRAAYNEQF
TRBJ2-3 | TRBV5-4 | ASSLVGEADTQY
TRBJ1-2 | TRBV7-3 | ASSSRTGSGYT
TRBJ2-7 | TRBV7-9 | ASSLALAESYEQY